Described below is a single T cell receptor (beta chain) sequence and its context. No antigen is known for it. The PCR was carried out with 60 Vbeta primers and 13 Jbeta primers. Assay: immunoSEQ multiplex PCR; the TCRdb copy retains only in-frame clones and omits some. The table records roughly 190,000 clones, around 74% of them present only once. This sample is drawn from a study of cytomegalovirus exposure and HLA in healthy donors. Study-level points and caveats: Upon later analysis, TCR association rates were observed to vary by HLA locus, being highest for DRB1 and lowest for HLA-C. Among immune exposure information, only CMV serostatus was available. Analysis was carried out at a later point, and it linked a missense DCLRE1C variant to TCR beta V- and J-gene trimming.

Germline V lookup: CDR1 MGHRA, CDR2 YSYEKL. Unmatched junction bases numbered 3, after V lost 1 base and J lost 0 bases. This CDR3 has 18 amino acids. The chain has TRBV4-1 and TRBJ2-1, with 13 bases aligning to TRBD2. The TCR originated in a girl between 5 and 17 years old in good health and CMV-seropositive. The sequenced sample was PBMCs. CDR3 amino acids: CASSQGLAGGNSYNEQFF. CDR3 nucleotides: TGCGCCAGCAGCCAAGGACTAGCGGGGGGTAACTCCTACAATGAGCAGTTCTTC.